This record covers a single TCR beta chain. This clone's antigen is unknown. Relative to the germline gene, one junction end is altered; a read error may explain this. The data originate from a study of T cell responses to AZD1222 COVID-19 vaccine (dated by TCRdb to about 2021). Background for the entire study: A total of 230 to 250 trial participants underwent TCR sequencing, of whom some 210 received two doses of AZD1222 and some 26 received two doses of the MenACWY control vaccine. Trial participants were enrolled into age subgroups of 18-55, 56-69 and 70-plus years, which contained roughly 140, 27 and 60 TCR-sequenced participants, respectively.

The investigation overall reported the following: After two AZD1222 doses, both the breadth and the depth of spike-specific TCRs were significantly higher than at day 0 and than in MenACWY recipients. Conclusions about previously exposed vaccinees are limited, since just 6 or 7 AZD1222 recipients were seropositive for SARS-CoV-2 at baseline. Participants were mostly white British and included more females than males, and it was suggested by the authors that clonal diversity may have been underestimated. Reportedly, close to half of the unique spike-specific TCRs recognized epitopes lying outside the regions that are mutated in the B.1.351 and B.1.1.7 variants. Vaccine-associated CD4 TCRs spanned the whole spike protein, with dominant responses in regions 160-218 and 743-854. No day 14 peak-response samples were available, so repertoires were characterized only after the peak T cell response. The 56-69-year group was small, and its depth increase did not reach significance, likely because of low power.

The CDR3 regions of human TCRbeta chains were analyzed by immunosequencing. Under the source paper's analysis protocol: TCRs in the repertoires were matched against a reference library of SARS-CoV-2-specific TCRs that had been generated with the MIRA antigen-specificity platform. Breadth meant the fraction of unique TCRs that were SARS-CoV-2-associated, whereas depth meant the fraction of total T cells that were SARS-CoV-2-associated. Using the MIRA data, every spike-specific TCR was mapped to the spike region that the TCR reacted to and assigned to either a CD4 or a CD8 class. Log10-transformed breadth and depth values were compared by one-way ANOVA with Sidak's multiple comparisons tests. This immuneACCESS table, as held by TCRdb, lists in-frame sequences with V and J called but not all clones. Of the missing ones, under half trace to an unresolved V gene in checked studies; the others have no known cause. V, J and clone size are those of that table, while D and trimming were read from the DNA. For this sample the table gives 150,000 to 200,000 clones, of which roughly 90% were detected only once. Roughly 4% of the sample is held by the ten biggest clonotypes.

CDR1 and CDR2 were assigned from the germline V gene as SGHTA and FQGNSA. The CDR3 has 16 amino acids, counting the end cysteine and phenylalanine. This entry keeps only the CDR3 DNA: 48 bases, framed from base 1. This specimen's time point label, interpreted: about 28 days (+/-7) after the second vaccine dose. AZD1222 recipients with second doses at about 4 weeks or about 12 weeks were pooled, because spike-specific TCR depth and breadth did not differ between schedules. Vaccinee samples came from UK trials COV001 and COV002, including a single-blind randomized controlled phase 2/3 trial of AZD1222 (ChAdOx1 nCoV-19) in healthy adults. For TCRbeta chain sequencing, PBMC samples were collected from trial participants at day 0 and at day 28 after the second dose.

Sequenced material: peripheral blood, taken 28 days after the second AZD1222 dose. The chain employs TRBV7-2 and TRBJ2-1; the D gene cannot be named for sure. The clonotype originates from an adult who received the AZD1222 COVID-19 vaccine. The nucleotides read TGTGCCAGCAACTTAGGCCCCGGACGTAGTAACAATGAGCAGTTCTTC. Translated, this is CASNLGPGRSNNEQFF.